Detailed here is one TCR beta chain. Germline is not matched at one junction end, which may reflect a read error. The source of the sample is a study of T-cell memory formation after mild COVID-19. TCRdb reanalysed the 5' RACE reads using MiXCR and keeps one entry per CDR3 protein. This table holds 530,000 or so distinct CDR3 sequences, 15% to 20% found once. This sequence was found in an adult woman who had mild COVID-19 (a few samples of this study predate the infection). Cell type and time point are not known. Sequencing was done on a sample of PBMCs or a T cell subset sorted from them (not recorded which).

The CDR3 reads CASREGMAGDTKYF. The DNA for the CDR3 is TGTGCCAGCAGGGAAGGGATGGCCGGGGATACGAAGTATTTT. The chain joins TRBV2 to TRBJ2-3; possibly TRBD2 for D (5 bases). Germline V lookup: CDR1 SNHLY, CDR2 FYNNEI. The CDR3 extends over 14 amino acids.